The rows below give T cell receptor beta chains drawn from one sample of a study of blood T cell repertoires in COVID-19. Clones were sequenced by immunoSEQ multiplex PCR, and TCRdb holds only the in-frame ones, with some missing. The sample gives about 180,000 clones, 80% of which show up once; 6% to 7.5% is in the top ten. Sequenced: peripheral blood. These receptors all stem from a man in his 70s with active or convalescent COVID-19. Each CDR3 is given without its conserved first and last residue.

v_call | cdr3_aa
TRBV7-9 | ASSSRGSAGNTIY
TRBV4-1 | ASSQAIDRVQGTEAF
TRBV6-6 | ASSYSTGHTQY
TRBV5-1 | ASSLEGIGTEAF
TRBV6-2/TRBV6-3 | ASSSAKTSLAGELF
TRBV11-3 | ASSRDRGLGEQY
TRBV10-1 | ASSDGYRDITDTQY
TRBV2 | ASSVGTGSEQY
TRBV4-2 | ASSQDHGRLAKNIQY
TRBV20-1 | SASSGRNNEQF
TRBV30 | AWSVTGDTQY
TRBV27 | ASSATGGETQY
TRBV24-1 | ATSDPMGGKDTGELF